Listed here is a single T cell receptor (beta chain). The specificity of this receptor is unknown. Within one base of it there is no much larger clone, and no base qualities were kept. This sample was included in a study of blood T cell repertoires in COVID-19 (dated by TCRdb to 2018 to 2021). In the study overall: Samples covering the acute and convalescent phases of COVID-19 were provided by collaborators in the United States, Italy and Spain. Sample metadata almost always included a de-identified subject ID, COVID-19 status, age in years and sex. Where HLA class I and class II types were available, the types were taken from metadata supplied by the sample provider, not from assay-based typing. The material from the prospective study consisted of cDNA or gDNA derived from T cells, B-cell-depleted T cells, or PBMCs. Deeply sampled blood TCRbeta repertoires from subjects exposed to, actively infected with, or recovered from COVID-19 were included in the dataset. The samples were drawn from two sources: the first 160 participants of the ongoing ImmuneRACE study, and 950 to 1,500 subjects contributed by 6 global collaborators. The repertoires were made available in a free public database intended to serve as a resource for research on the immune response to SARS-CoV-2. Study-wide conclusions, independent of this receptor: The amount of clinical and demographic metadata varied by source and participant and was provided uncurated.

CDR1 and CDR2, looked up from the germline V gene, are SQVTM and ANQGSEA. V is trimmed back by 5 bases and J by 3 bases, and the junction contains 1 base that no gene match accounts for. From cysteine to phenylalanine, the CDR3 is 13 amino acids long. Kept here is only the CDR3 DNA, which spans 39 bases and is read in frame from base 1. Collaborating institutions collected whole blood in K2EDTA tubes following their own protocols. For TCRbeta analysis, collaborators shipped samples as frozen whole blood, isolated PBMCs, or DNA extracted from either of those sample types. TCRbeta CDR3 regions were amplified from genomic DNA using the immunoSEQ Assay, a bias-controlled multiplex PCR. The study's processing was this. Nucleated cell counts per sample were estimated from amplification of reference gene primers within the assay. To quantify the absolute abundance of each unique TCRbeta CDR3 rearrangement, sequence reads were collapsed and filtered. For each sample, productive Simpson clonality was calculated as the square root of Simpson's diversity index over productive rearrangements. TCRdb took this table from immuneACCESS and kept in-frame rearrangements with V and J called. Such tables lack part of the clones; where checked against another copy, unresolved V genes explain under half of the gap, and the rest is unexplained. The D gene and trimming were derived from the DNA, and the V and J assignments and clone size from that table. This sample comprises about 180,000 clones, 80% of them detected only once. 6.5% of the sample is held by the ten biggest clonotypes.

The sequenced sample consisted of peripheral blood. The clonotype was recovered from a man in his 70s with active or convalescent COVID-19. Recombination linked TRBV29-1 to TRBJ2-1; 10 bases in the middle match TRBD2. The sequence in DNA is TGCAGCGTTAGCGGGAGGGTCTACAATGAGCAGTTCTTC. Its translation reads: CSVSGRVYNEQFF.